These 15 T cell receptor beta chains were sequenced from one sample in a study of shared clonotypes between healthy human individuals. CD45RO-negative, CCR7-positively selected cells formed the naive CD8 fraction, excluding terminally differentiated effector memory CD45RA+ cells. The repertoire was sequenced with immunoSEQ multiplex PCR; TCRdb's copy has only in-frame clones and lacks some. This sample carries roughly 1,800,000 clones, about 95% of them seen once, and the ten largest clones take around 1.2%. The source material was naive CD8+ T cells sorted from blood. Receptors originate from a man aged 18 to 35 in good health.

With regard to this clone: Other DNA sequences from this sample encode an identical CDR3 as well. This sequence joins TRBV30 and TRBJ1-5; D is uncertain. CDR1 is GTSNPN and CDR2 is SVGIG in the germline V gene (reference sequence). The CDR3 extends over 13 amino acids. Trimming took off 2 bases at V and 1 base at J, with 6 bases between the two ends. CDR3 DNA: TGTGCCTGGAGTTCGGACAGCAATCAGCCCCAGCATTTT. This codes for CAWSSDSNQPQHF. Based on the CDR3 plus reference TRBV30 and TRBJ1-5, the full variable domain is SQTIHQWPATLVQPVGSPLSLECTVEGTSNPNLYWYRQAAGRGLQLLFYSVGIGQISSEVPQNLSASRPQDRQFILSSKKLLLSDSGFYLCAWSSDSNQPQHFGDGTRLSIL.

The V gene is TRBV5-1, the J gene TRBJ1-5, with a possible D match to TRBD1 (5 bases). Germline V lookup: CDR1 SGHRS, CDR2 YFSETQ. The CDR3 runs to 15 residues. Trimming shortened V by 2 bases and J by 1 base, and 10 bases separated the two germline ends. DNA for the CDR3: TGCGCCAGCAGCTTTTCGGGGGAGAGCAATCAGCCCCAGCATTTT. Protein sequence: CASSFSGESNQPQHF.

This clone was seen only once. The chain links TRBV7-9 to TRBJ2-7, with no clear D. V lost 8 bases, J lost 5 bases, and 7 bases lay in between. This CDR3 is 10 amino acids long. Germline CDR1 SEHNR, CDR2 FQNEAQ (reference sequence). For the CDR3, the DNA is TGTGCCAGCGGGGTTAACGAGCAGTACTTC. This codes for CASGVNEQYF.

The chain carries TRBV13 and TRBJ2-2; a possible D gene is TRBD1 (5 bases). V lost 3 bases, J lost 2 bases, and 13 bases lay in between. Germline CDR1 is PRHDT and CDR2 is FYEKMQ (reference sequence). This CDR3 is built from 16 residues. The CDR3 loop reads CASSFESGLNTGELFF. The CDR3 DNA reads as TGTGCCAGCAGCTTCGAGTCAGGGCTAAACACCGGGGAGCTGTTTTTT.

The chain recombines TRBV2 with TRBJ1-4, with 9 bases lining up with TRBD1. The CDR3 length is 16 residues. V lost 6 bases and J lost 0; bases outside the gene matches: 5. Germline lookup yields CDR1 SNHLY and CDR2 FYNNEI. The CDR3 protein is CASSGRDRATNEKLFF. CDR3 DNA sequence: TGTGCCAGCAGCGGCCGGGACAGGGCAACTAATGAAAAACTGTTTTTT. Full variable domain (rest looked up from reference TRBV2 and TRBJ1-4): EPEVTQTPSHQVTQMGQEVILRCVPISNHLYFYWYRQILGQKVEFLVSFYNNEISEKSEIFDDQFSVERPDGSNFTLKIRSTKLEDSAMYFCASSGRDRATNEKLFFGSGTQLSVL.

The sample holds a few counts of this clone. CDR3 loop: CASTPTGPLSLGELFF. As DNA, the CDR3 is TGTGCCAGCACCCCCACAGGGCCCCTATCTCTCGGGGAGCTGTTTTTT. The chain joins TRBV27 to TRBJ2-2; TRBD1 is a possible D gene (6 bases). Per germline, CDR1 MNHEY and CDR2 SMNVEV (reference sequence). The CDR3 totals 16 residues. Between the trimmed V and J ends, which lost 7 bases and 7 bases, there was a span of 22 bases.

This chain links TRBV4-1 with TRBJ2-7; D remains unclear. V gave up 4 bases and J gave up 0 bases, with 13 bases separating them. CDR1 is MGHRA, CDR2 YSYEKL, per germline. The CDR3 runs to 15 residues. This chain's CDR3 is CASSPSDGYSYEQYF. The CDR3 DNA reads TGCGCCAGCAGCCCATCGGACGGCTACTCCTACGAGCAGTACTTC.

A remark on this clone: Other DNA sequences in the sample encode the same CDR3. This chain uses TRBV4-3 with TRBJ2-2; TRBD1 might be the D (5 bases). Trimming stripped 0 bases from V and 5 bases from J, with 7 bases between. In germline, CDR1 is LGHNA, CDR2 YSLEER. CDR3 size: 14 residues. CDR3 DNA: TGCGCCAGCAGCCAAGATAGGGGAACCGGGGAGCTGTTTTTT. Its translation: CASSQDRGTGELFF.

The CDR3 coding sequence is TGTGCCACACTAGACACGAACTATGGCTACACCTTC. Protein: CATLDTNYGYTF. The V gene is TRBV10-3, the J gene TRBJ1-2; D ambiguous. Germline V gives CDR1 ENHRY, CDR2 SYGVKD. The V end was cut by 10 bases, the J end by 2 bases, with 11 bases between. The CDR3 is made up of 12 amino acids.

In this sample, this clone turned up a few times. The chain recombines TRBV6-1 with TRBJ1-1; no clear D. Germline V gene data show CDR1 as MNHNS and CDR2 as SASEGT. The CDR3 is 14 amino acids. The V gene lost 3 bases and the J gene lost 4 bases, with 12 bases spanning the gap. CDR3: CASSDYFLTTEAFF. In DNA form, the CDR3 reads TGTGCCAGCAGTGATTATTTTCTAACCACTGAAGCTTTCTTT.

This chain uses TRBV5-1 with TRBJ2-7; D possibly matches TRBD1 or TRBD2 (5 bases each). Germline V gene lookup returns CDR1 SGHRS and CDR2 YFSETQ. V lost 3 bases and J lost 6, with 19 bases in between. The CDR3 is 15 amino acids. CDR3 nucleotides: TGCGCCAGCAGCTACGCATCGGGACCACCCCGCGAGCAGTACTTC. Protein product: CASSYASGPPREQYF.

This sequence joins TRBV19 and TRBJ1-3, with a possible D match to TRBD1 (5 bases). In germline, CDR1 is LNHDA, CDR2 SQIVND (reference sequence). CDR3 length: 15 residues. The ends were cut back, 0 bases at V and 3 bases at J, with 9 bases in the middle. The CDR3 loop is CASSIDGTLGNTIYF. Written as DNA, the CDR3 is TGTGCCAGTAGTATAGACGGGACTCTTGGAAACACCATATATTTT.

The chain combines TRBV19 with TRBJ1-5; D not certain. The CDR3 runs to 13 residues. CDR1 is LNHDA and CDR2 is SQIVND in the germline V gene (reference sequence). Trimming cost V 5 bases and J 5 bases, with 10 bases left between them. DNA for the CDR3: TGTGCCAGTAGTCCCCTCATCGATCAGCCCCAGCATTTT. Translating it yields CASSPLIDQPQHF.

In the case of this clone: Other nucleotide sequences in the sample specify the same CDR3. This chain connects TRBV9 to TRBJ2-7; TRBD1 matches at 7 bases. Germline CDR1 reads SGDLS; CDR2 reads YYNGEE. J lost 3 bases, V lost 0 bases, and 3 bases had no gene match. The CDR3 has 14 residues. CDR3 bases: TGTGCCAGCAGCGTAGGGACAGGCGTCTACGAGCAGTACTTC. Protein product: CASSVGTGVYEQYF.

J is TRBJ2-2 and V is TRBV6-6; D is unresolved. This CDR3 has 15 residues. The germline gives CDR1 MNHNY, CDR2 SVGAGI (reference sequence). V lost 1 base and J 3 bases, leaving 9 bases between the germline ends. This chain's CDR3 is CASSYWNSDTGELFF. DNA of the CDR3: TGTGCCAGCAGTTACTGGAACAGTGACACCGGGGAGCTGTTTTTT.